Sequencing of this T cell receptor beta chain was carried out in a study of cytomegalovirus exposure and HLA in healthy donors. Germline V lookup: CDR1 SQVTM, CDR2 ANQGSEA. Germline trimming cut 3 bases from V and 3 bases from J; bases unmatched to any gene: 4. The CDR3 sequence is 13 residues long. In the PCR, 60 Vbeta and 13 Jbeta primers were used. Libraries were prepared by immunoSEQ multiplex PCR; TCRdb keeps only in-frame clonotypes and omits some of them. The data hold approximately 100,000 clones, with around four fifths observed a single time. The study, taken as a whole, reports: A later analysis linked a missense DCLRE1C variant to TCR beta V- and J-gene trimming.

On this clone: Antigen: not known.

The sequence was obtained from a man in his fifties or sixties in good health and CMV-seronegative. Input material: PBMCs. The genes are TRBV29-1 and TRBJ2-7; 8 bases match TRBD1. In DNA form, the CDR3 reads TGCAGCGTTGAGGGACAGGAGAGCTACGAGCAGTACTTC. It is translated as CSVEGQESYEQYF.